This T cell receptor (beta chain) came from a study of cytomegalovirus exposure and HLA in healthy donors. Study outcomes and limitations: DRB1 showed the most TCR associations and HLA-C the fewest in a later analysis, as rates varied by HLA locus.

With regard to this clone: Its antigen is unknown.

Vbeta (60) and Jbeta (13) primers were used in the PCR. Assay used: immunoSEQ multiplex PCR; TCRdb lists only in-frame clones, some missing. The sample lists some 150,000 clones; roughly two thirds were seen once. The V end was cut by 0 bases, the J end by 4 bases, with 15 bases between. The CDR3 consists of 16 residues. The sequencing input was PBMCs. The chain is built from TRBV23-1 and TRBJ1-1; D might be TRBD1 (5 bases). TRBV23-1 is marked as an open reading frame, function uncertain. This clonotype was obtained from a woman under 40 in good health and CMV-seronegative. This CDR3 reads CASSQSVPGLATEAFF. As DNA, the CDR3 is TGCGCCAGCAGTCAATCGGTACCAGGGTTGGCCACTGAAGCTTTCTTT.